This T cell receptor beta chain was captured by sequencing in a study of blood T cells in healthy people across ages. Overall study findings and caveats: The study could not conclusively compare naive and antigen-experienced cells, given its unsorted PBMCs. In long-lived donors, naive CD4+ cell counts and diversity exceeded those of aged donors.

PCR was performed a second time for roughly 7 to 12 cycles using a sample-barcoded 5' primer and a J-beta primer mix. Samples each returned at least 3 million CDR3-containing paired-end reads. TCRdb re-called the 5' RACE reads with MiXCR, one entry per CDR3 protein. The data hold 600,000 to 650,000 distinct CDR3 sequences, with under 70% observed a single time. V was clipped by 6 bases and J by 7 bases; unmatched bases: 5. The CDR3 covers 13 residues. The germline V gene has CDR1 ENHRY and CDR2 SYGVKD. This clonotype was seen repeatedly, ten times or more. The antigen remains undetermined. Donors each provided roughly 11 milliliters of peripheral blood.

Input material: blood. The TCR was taken from a man aged 55-75 years in good health. This sequence joins TRBV10-3 and TRBJ2-1, with TRBD2 matching 8 bases. In DNA form, the CDR3 reads TGTGCCATCAGCGGGGGGGCCGGGAATGAGCAGTTCTTC. Protein sequence: CAISGGAGNEQFF.